The text below deals with one TCR beta chain. Antigen specificity is unknown. These data belong to a study of post-analysis software for immune sequencing data. Unique molecular identifiers had been added to the TCR beta cDNA libraries. The authors obtained 540,000 or so cDNA molecules from roughly 1 to 10 million T cells. TCRdb itself ran the PCR reads through MiXCR, one entry per CDR3 protein. Among around 500,000 distinct CDR3 sequences listed, about a third were seen once. Points from the study as a whole: Controls showed lower frequencies than patients for 5 or 6 TRBV segments, and TRBV5-6, TRBV5-1 and TRBV20-1 were among these. Samples from one preparation batch, clustered by F measure, grouped strongly together.

V lost 5 bases to trimming and J lost 9 bases; unmatched junction nucleotides: 14. CDR3 length equals 16 residues. Germline values: CDR1 WNHNN, CDR2 SYGVQD (reference sequence). Source material: blood. This TCR was recovered from a girl under 18 with multiple sclerosis. V and J are TRBV10-1 and TRBJ2-5; 11 nucleotides agree with TRBD1. The CDR3 protein is CASSPGQGAMSKAQYF. CDR3 nucleotides: TGCGCCAGCAGTCCTGGACAGGGGGCTATGAGTAAGGCCCAGTACTTC.